This T cell receptor (beta chain) was observed in a study of blood T cell repertoires in COVID-19. Turning to the study itself: The study drew acute and convalescent COVID-19 samples from the United States, Italy and Spain. Sample material is recorded as cDNA or gDNA derived from T cells, B-cell-depleted T cells, or PBMCs.

The V end was cut by 1 base, the J end by 6 bases, with 8 bases between. Germline loops: CDR1 KGHSH, CDR2 LQKENI. The CDR3 covers 13 residues. Authors' data handling: By means of reference gene primer amplification, nucleated cell counts were estimated. The data were produced by immunoSEQ multiplex PCR, yet TCRdb's version contains in-frame clones alone and is incomplete. V and J calls plus clone size are reproduced from that table; the DNA served to infer D and trimming. The sample carries 44,000 or so clones, about 83% recorded once. The origin of this receptor is a man of 80 years or more in a cohort sampled during active COVID-19. The specimen was peripheral blood. The chain carries TRBV18 and TRBJ2-3; D is undetermined. The CDR3 DNA reads TGTGCCAGCTCACCACGTCTAACGGATACGCAGTATTTT. It specifies CASSPRLTDTQYF.